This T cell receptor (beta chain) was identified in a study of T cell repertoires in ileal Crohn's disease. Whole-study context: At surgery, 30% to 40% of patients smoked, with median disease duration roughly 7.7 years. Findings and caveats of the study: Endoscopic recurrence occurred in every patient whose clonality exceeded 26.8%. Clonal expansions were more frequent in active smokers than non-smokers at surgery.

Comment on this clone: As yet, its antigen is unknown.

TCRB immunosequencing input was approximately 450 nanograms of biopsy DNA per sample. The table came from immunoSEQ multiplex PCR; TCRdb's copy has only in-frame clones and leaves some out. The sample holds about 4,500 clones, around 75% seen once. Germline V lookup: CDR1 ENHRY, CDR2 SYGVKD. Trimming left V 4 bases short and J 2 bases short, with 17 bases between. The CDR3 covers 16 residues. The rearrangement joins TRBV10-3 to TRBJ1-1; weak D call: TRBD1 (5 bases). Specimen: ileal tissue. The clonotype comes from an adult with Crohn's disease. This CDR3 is CAISATGSEPNTEAFF. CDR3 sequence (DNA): TGTGCCATCAGTGCCACAGGTTCGGAGCCTAACACTGAAGCTTTCTTT.